This TCR beta chain is from a study of long-term antiretroviral therapy in people with HIV. Findings and caveats of the study: Specimens of blood were obtained during about 2003 to 2017, possibly under older ART regimens. Dominance of pre-ART expanded clones persisted, fluctuating and often declining after ART.

PBMC samples from each donor numbered at least one pre-ART and at least two post-ART. This CDR3 comprises 16 residues. V lost 5 bases to trimming and J lost 6 bases; unmatched junction nucleotides: 11. Germline V gene lookup returns CDR1 SGHNT and CDR2 YENEEA. With respect to this clone: No antigen is known for it.

Researchers report immunoSEQ v3.0 was run at survey level. Per-sample targets for sequencing were roughly 40,000-55,000 T-cell genomes. Clones were read by immunoSEQ multiplex PCR, and TCRdb kept only the in-frame ones, dropping some. The table records about 22,000 clones, about 82% of them present only once. The J gene is TRBJ2-1, the V gene TRBV11-3; 9 bases align to TRBD1. The receptor's source is a man aged 40-49 years with HIV. The sequences come from unsorted PBMCs, collected 1.6 years after starting antiretroviral therapy. CDR3 sequence (DNA): TGTGCCAGCAGCCCAGGGACAGGGAGTACGGTCAATGAGCAGTTCTTC. Protein product: CASSPGTGSTVNEQFF.